This T cell receptor (beta chain) appears in the sequencing data of a study of cytomegalovirus exposure and HLA in healthy donors. Overall study results and limits: A later analysis showed that HLA-associated TCR beta chains had undergone more clonal expansion than equally common others. Rare TCR sequences predominated, though certain public TCRs were found in many donors.

Germline lookup yields CDR1 SGDLS and CDR2 YYNGEE. Trimming cost V 4 bases and J 5 bases; bases outside gene matches: 4. The CDR3 loop spans 13 amino acids. With regard to this clone: Antigen unknown.

In the PCR, 60 Vbeta and 13 Jbeta primers were used. Generated by immunoSEQ multiplex PCR, the TCRdb table keeps only in-frame clones and is missing some. The sample contains about 140,000 clones, around 75% of which appear only once. Sequencing was performed on PBMCs. The receptor comes from a man between 35 and 55 years old in good health and CMV-seronegative. The chain has TRBV9 and TRBJ2-3; TRBD1 matches 7 bases. CDR3 protein: CASSPRTGDTQYF. The CDR3 DNA reads as TGTGCCAGCAGCCCAAGGACAGGAGATACGCAGTATTTT.